Following are 28 T cell receptor beta chains from one sample sequenced in a study of CD8 T cells in ankylosing spondylitis. TCRdb reprocessed the 5' RACE reads via MiXCR and lists one record per CDR3 protein. The sample has about 360,000 distinct CDR3 sequences, 20% to 25% seen once; the top ten hold around 14%. Specimen: blood, either unsorted or a sorted T cell fraction (not recorded which). These receptors were collected from a male donor with ankylosing spondylitis or in good health (not recorded which).

The chain carries TRBV7-9 and TRBJ2-4; D is uncertain. This CDR3 is 14 amino acids long. Germline V gene sequence: CDR1 SEHNR, CDR2 FQNEAQ (reference sequence). Trimming pared 6 bases from V and 1 base from J, leaving 10 bases between. CDR3 sequence: CASSPSGAKNIQYF. CDR3 coding DNA: TGTGCCAGCAGTCCCTCTGGGGCCAAAAACATTCAGTACTTC.

The sample holds a few counts of this clonotype. The chain links TRBV20-1 to TRBJ2-7; TRBD1 matches at 7 bases. V dropped 0 bases and J dropped 1; count of bases not matched to a gene: 6. The CDR3 totals 15 residues. Germline CDR1 and CDR2: DFQATT and SNEGSKA (reference sequence). CDR3 DNA: TGCAGTGCTAGAGATTTGTACAGGGGTTCCTACGAGCAGTACTTC. Its protein is CSARDLYRGSYEQYF.

This clonotype has a handful of counts. The chain joins TRBV12-3 or TRBV12-4 to TRBJ1-1; possibly TRBD1 for D (5 bases). The CDR3 extends over 13 amino acids. Trimming pared 5 bases from V and 5 bases from J, leaving 12 bases between. The CDR3 sequence is CASSDGWGTEAFF. The CDR3 DNA reads as TGTGCCAGCAGTGACGGTTGGGGGACTGAAGCTTTCTTT.

This clonotype has just a few counts. The gene calls are TRBV11-2 and TRBJ2-5; 10 bases are a match to TRBD1. Germline V gene lookup returns CDR1 SGHAT and CDR2 FQNNGV. The CDR3 is made up of 14 amino acids. V shed 1 base, J shed 9 bases, and the junction held 5 bases outside the gene matches. CDR3 sequence (DNA): TGTGCCAGCAGCTTAGGCGGGACAGGGGTAGCCCAGTACTTC. It yields the protein CASSLGGTGVAQYF.

V usage is TRBV29-1 and J usage is TRBJ2-7, with TRBD2 matching 11 bases. The J segment lost 4 bases and the V segment lost 6 bases, leaving 2 bases of the junction unmatched. Germline V gene sequence: CDR1 SQVTM, CDR2 ANQGSEA. CDR3 length: 12 residues. CDR3 DNA: TGCAGCGTCGGACTAGCGGGTTACGAGCAGTACTTC. Its translation: CSVGLAGYEQYF.

The chain combines TRBV29-1 with TRBJ2-3; D not certain. The CDR3 sequence is 13 residues long. Between the trimmed V and J ends, which lost 1 base and 6 bases, there was a span of 11 bases. Per germline, CDR1 SQVTM and CDR2 ANQGSEA. CDR3 DNA sequence: TGCAGCGTTGAAGGACCCAATACGGATACGCAGTATTTT. It translates to CSVEGPNTDTQYF.

The rearrangement uses TRBV29-1 and TRBJ2-1; D might be TRBD1 (6 bases). The CDR3 spans 12 residues. V lost 4 bases and J 8 bases, leaving 12 bases between the germline ends. Germline V gene sequence: CDR1 SQVTM, CDR2 ANQGSEA. This CDR3 is CSVAETGHEQFF. The CDR3 DNA reads TGCAGCGTTGCAGAGACAGGCCATGAGCAGTTCTTC.

This clonotype appeared a few times. V gene TRBV6-4 combines with J gene TRBJ1-6; no definite D call. Trimming removed 6 bases at V and 7 bases at J, with 16 bases between. CDR3 size: 15 residues. Germline V lookup: CDR1 MRHNA, CDR2 SNTAGT. CDR3 DNA: TGTGCCAGCAGCCCTTCCGTGGGTGGCAATTCACCCCTCCACTTT. This codes for CASSPSVGGNSPLHF.

The CDR3 DNA follows: TGTGCCAGCAGCTCAATTACAGGGGGCGATGAGACCCAGTACTTC. Encoded protein: CASSSITGGDETQYF. The chain joins TRBV7-2 to TRBJ2-5; 9 bases line up with TRBD1. Germline V lookup: CDR1 SGHTA, CDR2 FQGNSA. Germline trimming cut 4 bases from V and 5 bases from J; bases unmatched to any gene: 8. The CDR3 has 15 residues.

V gene TRBV29-1 combines with J gene TRBJ2-7; D possibly corresponds to TRBD2 (6 bases). Trimming took 0 bases from V and 2 from J, leaving 14 bases between them. The CDR3 runs 15 residues. The germline V gene has CDR1 SQVTM and CDR2 ANQGSEA. The CDR3 DNA reads TGCAGCGTTGAAGATGCTGGGGACTCCACCTACGAGCAGTACTTC. As protein: CSVEDAGDSTYEQYF.

This clonotype has only a few counts. The chain combines TRBV2 with TRBJ2-1; the match to TRBD1 covers 9 bases. With 8 bases clipped from V and 8 bases from J, the junction kept 13 bases outside the gene matches. CDR1 is SNHLY and CDR2 is FYNNEI in the germline V gene. The CDR3 is made up of 15 amino acids. CDR3 nucleotides: TGTGCCAGCCGCTCGGGGACAGGGAGAACGGATGAGCAGTTCTTC. Protein sequence: CASRSGTGRTDEQFF. Variable domain in full (rest from reference TRBV2 and TRBJ2-1): EPEVTQTPSHQVTQMGQEVILRCVPISNHLYFYWYRQILGQKVEFLVSFYNNEISEKSEIFDDQFSVERPDGSNFTLKIRSTKLEDSAMYFCASRSGTGRTDEQFFGPGTRLTVL.

The chain is built from TRBV6-5 and TRBJ1-4, with unresolved D. This CDR3 is built from 12 residues. Germline-derived CDR1 and CDR2 are MNHEY and SVGAGI. V shed 5 bases and J shed 7 bases, with 8 bases lying between them. This CDR3 is CASSPRGEKLFF. DNA of the CDR3: TGTGCCAGCAGTCCCCGAGGTGAAAAACTGTTTTTT.

A few counts support this clonotype. The chain uses TRBV24-1 and TRBJ2-1; tentative D call: TRBD2 (6 bases). Per the germline V gene, CDR1 is KGHDR and CDR2 is SFDVKD. There are 15 residues in the CDR3. Trimming pared 5 bases from V and 0 bases from J, leaving 10 bases between. The CDR3 DNA reads as TGTGCCACCAGTGGCGGGGAGAGCTCCTACAATGAGCAGTTCTTC. Its translation: CATSGGESSYNEQFF.

This sequence joins TRBV28 and TRBJ2-1, with TRBD2 matching 11 bases. Germline loops: CDR1 MDHEN, CDR2 SYDVKM. Unmatched junction bases numbered 10, after V lost 5 bases and J lost 4 bases. The CDR3 consists of 17 residues. The chain's CDR3 is CASSHFSGGAWYNEQFF. The CDR3, as DNA: TGTGCCAGCAGTCACTTTAGCGGGGGGGCATGGTACAATGAGCAGTTCTTC.

This clonotype was seen only a few times. The chain joins TRBV7-9 to TRBJ2-7; 8 bases are shared with TRBD1. Germline-derived CDR1 and CDR2 are SEHNR and FQNEAQ (reference sequence). Trimming cost V 5 bases and J 1 base; bases outside gene matches: 7. The CDR3 is made up of 15 amino acids. For the CDR3, the DNA is TGTGCCAGCAGCCAAGGACAGGGAACATCCTACGAGCAGTACTTC. As protein: CASSQGQGTSYEQYF.

This clonotype has more than one count but fewer than ten. V and J are TRBV6-5 and TRBJ2-7, with 11 bases lining up with TRBD2. Germline CDR1 is MNHEY and CDR2 is SVGAGI. The CDR3 contains 13 residues. The junction had 3 bases not matched to a gene; V was cut back by 8 bases and J by 3 bases. CDR3 nucleotides: TGTGCCAGCGTCACTAGCGGGGGCTACGAGCAGTACTTC. It specifies CASVTSGGYEQYF.

This clonotype was counted a few times. The rearrangement joins TRBV20-1 to TRBJ2-5; TRBD1 or TRBD2 may be the D gene (5 bases each). The V gene's germline CDR1 is DFQATT and CDR2 SNEGSKA (reference sequence). V was pared by 4 bases and J by 4 bases, with 10 bases between. This CDR3 region has 12 residues. The chain's CDR3 is CSAIGGGETQYF. DNA of the CDR3: TGCAGTGCTATTGGGGGTGGAGAGACCCAGTACTTC.

This clonotype was found a few times. V and J are TRBV20-1 and TRBJ2-5; D is uncertain. Germline V gives CDR1 DFQATT, CDR2 SNEGSKA (reference sequence). The V end lost 2 bases, the J end lost 4 bases, and 5 bases lay between the germline ends. CDR3 length: 11 residues. CDR3 loop: CSARLGETQYF. The DNA of the CDR3 is TGCAGTGCTAGACTAGGAGAGACCCAGTACTTC.

The chain carries TRBV12-3 or TRBV12-4 and TRBJ2-7, with D tentatively TRBD2 (7 bases). The V and J ends lost 5 bases and 2 bases respectively, with 19 bases between them. The CDR3 totals 16 residues. CDR3 in DNA: TGTGCCAGCAGTGTGTCCGCGGGGGCCCGCCCCTACGAGCAGTACTTC. It yields the protein CASSVSAGARPYEQYF.

This chain joins TRBV6-5 and TRBJ2-7; D possibly corresponds to TRBD1 (5 bases). This CDR3 region has 16 residues. The germline gives CDR1 MNHEY, CDR2 SVGAGI. Between the trimmed V and J ends, which lost 4 bases and 1 base, there was a span of 17 bases. CDR3 nucleotide sequence: TGTGCCAGCAGTTGGAGAGCCAACAGGATTTCCTACGAGCAGTACTTC. It encodes CASSWRANRISYEQYF.

The rearrangement links TRBV29-1 to TRBJ1-4; D is perhaps TRBD1 (6 bases). V dropped 5 bases and J dropped 6 bases, with 10 bases sitting between them. CDR1 is SQVTM, CDR2 ANQGSEA, per germline. CDR3 length: 12 residues. CDR3 in amino acids: CSVRRGDEKLFF. CDR3 nucleotides: TGCAGCGTTCGCAGGGGAGATGAAAAACTGTTTTTT.

The chain links TRBV11-2 to TRBJ2-5; D is perhaps TRBD2 (5 bases). CDR3 size: 12 residues. Trimming left V 10 bases short and J 3 bases short, with 12 bases between. Germline CDR1 SGHAT, CDR2 FQNNGV. CDR3: CATADSEETQYF. The CDR3 bases are TGTGCCACCGCGGACTCGGAAGAGACCCAGTACTTC.

The chain recombines TRBV28 with TRBJ2-7; TRBD1 agrees at 8 bases. The CDR3 runs 15 residues. Germline values: CDR1 MDHEN, CDR2 SYDVKM. Trimming took 6 bases from V and 1 from J; bases not matched to a gene: 8. The CDR3 coding sequence is TGTGCCAGCAGACTCGAGGGACAGGTGTCCTACGAGCAGTACTTC. Its protein is CASRLEGQVSYEQYF.

This clonotype was found many times. The V call is TRBV6-1, the J call TRBJ2-7; D call uncertain. CDR1 and CDR2 (germline): MNHNS, SASEGT. This CDR3 contains 14 residues. V dropped 0 bases and J dropped 2 bases, with 8 bases sitting between them. The CDR3 sequence: CASSEAADTYEQYF. For the CDR3, the DNA is TGTGCCAGCAGTGAAGCTGCGGATACCTACGAGCAGTACTTC.

This clonotype turned up a few times. The chain is built from TRBV7-9 and TRBJ2-1; D tentatively fits TRBD1 or TRBD2 (5 bases each). The V end lost 4 bases, the J end lost 5 bases, and 12 bases lay between the germline ends. Germline CDR1 SEHNR, CDR2 FQNEAQ (reference sequence). This CDR3 contains 14 residues. The CDR3 sequence: CASSSRDENNEQFF. The CDR3, as DNA: TGTGCCAGCAGCTCCAGGGACGAGAACAATGAGCAGTTCTTC.

The CDR3 here is CSVERGLGGYTF. CDR3 DNA: TGCAGCGTTGAAAGGGGGCTAGGCGGCTACACCTTC. The chain carries TRBV29-1 and TRBJ1-2; TRBD1 aligns across 7 bases. The V gene end was trimmed by 2 bases and the J gene end by 8 bases; junction bases not matched to a gene: 5. Germline V lookup: CDR1 SQVTM, CDR2 ANQGSEA. There are 12 residues in the CDR3.

This clonotype was seen more than once but under ten times. This sequence joins TRBV28 and TRBJ2-7; D is unclear. This CDR3 region has 13 residues. Germline loops: CDR1 MDHEN, CDR2 SYDVKM. V was trimmed by 2 bases and J by 2 bases, leaving 7 bases between them. CDR3 in amino acids: CASSLSQPYEQYF. For the CDR3, the DNA is TGTGCCAGCAGTTTAAGTCAGCCCTACGAGCAGTACTTC.

The gene calls are TRBV12-3 or TRBV12-4 and TRBJ2-5; 11 bases fit TRBD1. Trimming cost V 3 bases and J 2 bases; bases outside gene matches: 5. The CDR3 is 16 amino acids. This chain's CDR3 is CASSFPGTGGQETQYF. In nucleotides, the CDR3 is TGTGCCAGCAGTTTCCCCGGGACAGGGGGACAAGAGACCCAGTACTTC.